One and the same sample provided the 2 T cell receptor beta chains below, sequenced in a study of radiotherapy plus CTLA-4 blockade in lung cancer. Measured with immunoSEQ multiplex PCR; TCRdb has only the in-frame clones, and not every one. In the table there are over 95,000 clones, 65% to 80% of which are singletons. This material consisted of peripheral blood, taken from a patient treated with radiotherapy plus ipilimumab. These receptors were collected from a human donor with non-small cell lung cancer who had a partial response to radiotherapy plus ipilimumab. Some clones in this sample may be carry-over from other donors' samples.

The chain links TRBV18 to TRBJ2-5, with 9 bases aligning to TRBD1. Near its end, the DNA agrees better with TRBJ2-7, so the J call may be wrong. CDR1 is KGHSH, CDR2 LQKENI, per germline. This CDR3 comprises 15 residues. CDR3 amino acids: CASSPPATGGYEQYF. CDR3 coding DNA: TGTGCCAGCTCACCTCCTGCGACAGGGGGTTACGAGCAGTACTTC.

The chain employs TRBV5-1 and TRBJ2-3, with TRBD2 as a possible D gene (5 bases). This CDR3 is 14 amino acids long. Between the trimmed V and J ends, which lost 0 bases and 2 bases, there was a span of 7 bases. Per the germline V gene, CDR1 is SGHRS and CDR2 is YFSETQ. The CDR3 DNA is TGCGCCAGCAGCTTGGCGGGGTTCACAGATACGCAGTATTTT. This encodes CASSLAGFTDTQYF.